This T cell receptor (beta chain) was captured in a study of shared clonotypes between healthy human individuals. This CDR3 has 16 residues. Germline CDR1 reads SGHDN; CDR2 reads FVKESK. The V end lost 5 bases, the J end lost 0 bases, and 14 bases lay between the germline ends. Using immunoSEQ multiplex PCR, the repertoire was profiled, and TCRdb retains in-frame clones only, with some absent. In the table there are about 580,000 clones, 95% to 98% of which are singletons. As defined, naive CD8 cells were CD45RO-negative and positively selected for CCR7, with terminally differentiated effector memory CD45RA+ cells excluded. The sample holds one count of this clone.

V usage is TRBV14 and J usage is TRBJ2-1, with a possible D match to TRBD2 (6 bases). The clonotype originates from a man aged 30 to 45 in good health. The sample consisted of naive CD8+ T cells sorted from blood. DNA for the CDR3: TGTGCCAGCAGCGACGGGACTCCTAGCTCCTACAATGAGCAGTTCTTC. Translation gives CASSDGTPSSYNEQFF.